These 13 T cell receptor beta chains were sequenced from one sample in a study of CD8 T cells in ankylosing spondylitis. One entry per CDR3 protein, called by TCRdb with MiXCR from the 5' RACE reads. The sample holds 100,000 to 150,000 distinct CDR3 sequences, about 7% seen once. Material: blood, either unsorted or a sorted T cell fraction (not recorded which). The receptors were sampled from a male donor with ankylosing spondylitis or in good health (not recorded which).

Many counts were recorded for this clonotype. The V gene is TRBV20-1, the J gene TRBJ2-5, with unresolved D. The germline V gene encodes CDR1 DFQATT and CDR2 SNEGSKA (reference sequence). V lost 3 bases, J lost 5 bases, and 10 bases lay in between. The CDR3 totals 12 residues. The CDR3 sequence is CSARRLWETQYF. The CDR3 DNA sequence: TGCAGTGCTAGGCGGCTTTGGGAGACCCAGTACTTC.

This clonotype was seen at least ten times. This chain links TRBV7-2 with TRBJ2-3, with 10 bases that match TRBD2. V dropped 2 bases and J dropped 5; count of bases not matched to a gene: 4. CDR3 length: 15 residues. Germline loops: CDR1 SGHTA, CDR2 FQGNSA. The CDR3 bases are TGTGCCAGCAGCTTAAGCGGGAGGGAAGGAGATACGCAGTATTTT. It specifies CASSLSGREGDTQYF.

This clonotype was seen at least ten times. The V and J genes are TRBV9 and TRBJ1-2; no clear D gene. CDR1 and CDR2 (germline): SGDLS, YYNGEE. This CDR3 spans 12 amino acids. The V end was cut by 0 bases, the J end by 2 bases, with 2 bases between. CDR3 sequence: CASSVDNYGYTF. The CDR3 nucleotides read TGTGCCAGCAGCGTAGACAACTATGGCTACACCTTC.

In its sample, this clonotype was seen many times. The V gene is TRBV4-3, the J gene TRBJ1-5; D ambiguous. Trimming took off 1 base at V and 3 bases at J, with 4 bases between the two ends. The CDR3 contains 13 residues. The germline CDR1 and CDR2 sequences are LGHNA and YSLEER. Here the CDR3 reads CASSQGINQPQHF. CDR3 nucleotide sequence: TGCGCCAGCAGCCAAGGGATCAATCAGCCCCAGCATTTT.

In its sample, this clonotype was seen many times. The chain recombines TRBV7-8 with TRBJ2-1; 8 nucleotides agree with TRBD2. V was clipped by 2 bases and J by 6 bases; unmatched bases: 21. CDR1 is SGHVS, CDR2 FQNEAQ, per germline. This CDR3 is 20 amino acids long. In DNA form, the CDR3 reads TGTGCCAGCAGCTTACGAGACCACATTTCTGGGGGGACTAGTGGCAATGAGCAGTTCTTC. Amino acids: CASSLRDHISGGTSGNEQFF.

This clonotype showed up many times. This chain uses TRBV12-3 or TRBV12-4 with TRBJ2-7, with a tentative D call TRBD2 (5 bases). The CDR3 covers 13 residues. The V gene lost 6 bases and the J gene lost 6 bases, with 15 bases spanning the gap. As DNA, the CDR3 is TGTGCCAGCAGCTCTCCCCGAGGGCCCGAGCAGTACTTC. It translates to CASSSPRGPEQYF.

In this sample, this clonotype turned up many times. The V gene is TRBV28, the J gene TRBJ2-2, with D possibly matching TRBD2 (5 bases). Trimming cost V 7 bases and J 1 base, with 7 bases left between them. The CDR3 spans 13 residues. Germline V lookup: CDR1 MDHEN, CDR2 SYDVKM. The CDR3 DNA follows: TGTGCCAGCAACGGAGGGAACACCGGGGAGCTGTTTTTT. It is translated as CASNGGNTGELFF.

There are many counts of this clonotype. Here the CDR3 DNA reads TGTGCCAGCTCGCCCTCGGAAGCGCTAGCCAAAAACATTCAGTACTTC. Its protein is CASSPSEALAKNIQYF. The gene calls are TRBV18 and TRBJ2-4; D remains ambiguous. Trimming took 6 bases from V and 0 from J, leaving 15 bases between them. This CDR3 spans 16 amino acids. Germline CDR1 is KGHSH and CDR2 is LQKENI.

Many counts were recorded for this clonotype. This chain links TRBV7-2 with TRBJ2-5; D might be TRBD1 or TRBD2, each matching 5 bases. There are 14 residues in the CDR3. Germline CDR1 reads SGHTA; CDR2 reads FQGNSA. V was cut by 3 bases and J by 3 bases, with 11 bases left in between. CDR3 coding DNA: TGTGCCAGCAGCTTTGGGACCAGAGAAGAGACCCAGTACTTC. Protein sequence: CASSFGTREETQYF.

This clonotype showed up many times. This rearrangement joins TRBV6-5 to TRBJ2-1; 7 nucleotides agree with TRBD2. Germline V gene lookup returns CDR1 MNHEY and CDR2 SVGAGI. This CDR3 is 17 amino acids long. V was clipped by 4 bases and J by 5 bases; unmatched bases: 14. CDR3 amino acids: CASSLSYLSGGNNEQFF. Here the CDR3 DNA reads TGTGCCAGCAGTTTGTCCTATTTATCCGGGGGGAACAATGAGCAGTTCTTC.

This clonotype appeared many times. The chain is built from TRBV7-2 and TRBJ1-5; 7 bases are shared with TRBD1. Trimming took 5 bases from V and 7 from J; bases not matched to a gene: 14. From germline, CDR1 is SGHTA and CDR2 FQGNSA. The CDR3 loop spans 16 amino acids. DNA of the CDR3: TGTGCCAGCAGCCTCCGCGCTACGACAGGGAAGCAGCCCCAGCATTTT. As protein: CASSLRATTGKQPQHF.

This clonotype showed up many times. The chain joins TRBV29-1 to TRBJ1-1, with TRBD1 matching 7 bases. V shed 7 bases, J shed 3 bases, and the junction held 8 bases outside the gene matches. This CDR3 spans 13 amino acids. CDR1 is SQVTM, CDR2 ANQGSEA, per germline. The CDR3 reads CSASGQIYTEAFF. In nucleotides, the CDR3 is TGCAGCGCCTCGGGACAGATTTACACTGAAGCTTTCTTT.

At least ten counts were recorded for this clonotype. The chain links TRBV5-1 to TRBJ2-7; weak D call: TRBD1 (6 bases). Per the germline V gene, CDR1 is SGHRS and CDR2 is YFSETQ. V was shortened by 0 bases and J by 1 base, with 11 bases between the two germline ends. The CDR3 length is 15 residues. The CDR3, as DNA: TGCGCCAGCAGCTTGGCCGGACAGCATTCCTACGAGCAGTACTTC. Protein product: CASSLAGQHSYEQYF.